This T cell receptor beta chain comes out of a study of cytomegalovirus exposure and HLA in healthy donors. V was pared by 2 bases and J by 8 bases, with 12 bases between. CDR3 size: 14 residues. Germline loops: CDR1 MDHEN, CDR2 SYDVKM. Primers included in the PCR were 60 Vbeta and 13 Jbeta primers. The protocol was immunoSEQ multiplex PCR, while the TCRdb copy is restricted to in-frame clones and leaves out a portion. The table lists approximately 190,000 clones, 70% of them singletons. Sequencing was done on a sample of PBMCs. This TCR came from a middle-aged man in good health and CMV-seropositive. V usage is TRBV28 and J usage is TRBJ1-4; D is perhaps TRBD1 (6 bases). The CDR3, as DNA: TGTGCCAGCAGTTTAAGCAGGGGTGGCGAAAAACTGTTTTTT. Protein product: CASSLSRGGEKLFF.